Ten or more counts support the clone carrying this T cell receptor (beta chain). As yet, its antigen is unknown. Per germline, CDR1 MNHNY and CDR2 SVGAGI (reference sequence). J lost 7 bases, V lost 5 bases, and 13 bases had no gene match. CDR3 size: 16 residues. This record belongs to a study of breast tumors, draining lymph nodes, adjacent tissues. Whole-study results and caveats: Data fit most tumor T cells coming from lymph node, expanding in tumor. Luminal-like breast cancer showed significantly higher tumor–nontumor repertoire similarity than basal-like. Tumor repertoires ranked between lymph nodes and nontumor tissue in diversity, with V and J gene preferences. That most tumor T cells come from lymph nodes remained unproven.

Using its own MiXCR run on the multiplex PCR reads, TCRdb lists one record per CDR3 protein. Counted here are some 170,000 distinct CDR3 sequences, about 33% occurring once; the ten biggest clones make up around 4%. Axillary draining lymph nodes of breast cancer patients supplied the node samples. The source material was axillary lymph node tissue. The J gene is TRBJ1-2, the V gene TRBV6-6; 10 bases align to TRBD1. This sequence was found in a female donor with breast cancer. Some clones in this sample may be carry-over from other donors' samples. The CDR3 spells CASSHQSRDRGSGYTF. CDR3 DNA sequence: TGTGCCAGCAGTCATCAATCGAGGGACAGGGGAAGTGGCTACACCTTC.